The TCR beta chain under discussion was sequenced for a study of TET2 disruption in CD19-targeted CAR T cells (dated by TCRdb to the late 2010s). Regarding the research as a whole: Sample numbers were set by the original clinical trial design and sample availability, with no additional inclusion criteria. Paper-wide results and their limitations: The conclusions about the patient's CAR T cells were based on extensive analysis of only one subject.

Reading the label with the study, this specimen's treatment or condition is: autologous CTL019 cells: CD19 CAR with 4-1BB and CD3 zeta domains. The CD19 CAR incorporated TCR zeta and 4-1BB costimulatory signaling domains. T cells for CTL019 manufacturing were collected from peripheral blood by leukapheresis. The DNeasy Blood and Tissue Kit was used to extract genomic DNA from pre-infusion T cells, peripheral blood, or sorted post-infusion T cells. The immunoSEQ assay was used to perform TCR beta chain deep sequencing. From the authors' description of their analysis: Only productive TCR beta rearrangements were used to calculate clonotype frequencies. TCRdb limited this immuneACCESS table to in-frame rearrangements with V and J called. A share of clones is missing; checked studies link under half to unresolved V genes, and the rest is unexplained. V, J and clone size were drawn from that table, and D and trimming were deduced from the DNA. The table held for this sample gives 25,000 to 30,000 clones. Of the sample, less than 2% falls within the top ten clones.

Comments on this clone: Its antigen is not yet known. The read ends 3 residues before the CDR3 terminus; that terminus is restored from the germline J gene.

The germline V gene sets CDR1 to SGHVS and CDR2 to FQNEAQ. Reading from cysteine to phenylalanine, the CDR3 counts 16 amino acids. Of the CDR3's DNA, 39 bases were read; they are in frame from base 1. Trimming removed 0 bases from V and 2 bases from J, leaving 14 bases between the germline ends. The chain couples TRBV7-8 to TRBJ2-7; too little of a D gene remains to name it. The receptor was derived from a man in his 70s with chronic lymphocytic leukemia. The specimen was CD8- CAR+ T cells sorted from cultured blood T cells, collected for CD19 CAR T cell therapy. What the cell subset or site label conveys for this sample: CD8-negative CAR-positive T cells from the infusion product. CDR3 protein: CASSLAPLTSAYEQYF. The DNA read from the CDR3 is TGTGCCAGCAGCTTAGCGCCGTTGACATCGGCCTACGAG. This CDR3, with the reference TRBV7-8 and TRBJ2-7 proteins standing in past its ends, gives the full variable domain GAGVSQSPRYKVAKRGQDVALRCDPISGHVSLFWYQQALGQGPEFLTYFQNEAQLDKSGLPSDRFFAERPEGSVSTLKIQRTQQEDSAVYLCASSLAPLTSAYEQYFGPGTRLTVT.